This T cell receptor (beta chain) was sequenced during a study of T cell repertoires in cytomegalovirus infection. Study at large: Recently identified HLA-C-restricted CMV epitopes and well-studied HLA-B-restricted CMV epitopes were used by the study.

MiXCR was run by TCRdb on the reads, yielding one entry per CDR3 protein. The sample holds around 310,000 distinct CDR3 sequences, 25% to 35% seen once. This CDR3 region has 17 residues. CDR1 is SGHRS and CDR2 is YFSETQ in the germline V gene. The V and J ends lost 1 base and 3 bases, in that order; junction bases with no gene match: 5. Points on this clonotype: What it binds is unknown.

Here the sequenced sample was cultured PBMCs, taken from culture after CMV antigen stimulation. This sequence originates from a human donor in good health (CMV status not recorded). Some clones in this sample may be carry-over from other donors' samples. The chain has TRBV5-1 and TRBJ2-3; 13 bases agree with TRBD2. CDR3 in DNA: TGCGCCAGCAGCTTGCGGACTAGCGGGAGTTGGACAGATACGCAGTATTTT. Residues: CASSLRTSGSWTDTQYF.